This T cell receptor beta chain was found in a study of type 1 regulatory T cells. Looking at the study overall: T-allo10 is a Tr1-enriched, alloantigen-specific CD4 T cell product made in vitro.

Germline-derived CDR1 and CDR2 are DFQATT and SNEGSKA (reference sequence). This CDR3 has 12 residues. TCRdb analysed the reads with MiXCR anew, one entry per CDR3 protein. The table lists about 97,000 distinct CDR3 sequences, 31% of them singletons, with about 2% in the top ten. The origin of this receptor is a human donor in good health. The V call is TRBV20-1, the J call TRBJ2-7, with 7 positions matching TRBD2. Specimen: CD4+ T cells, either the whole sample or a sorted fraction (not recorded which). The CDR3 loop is CRGEGRRVEQYF. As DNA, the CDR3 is TGCAGGGGGGAGGGGCGCAGGGTCGAGCAGTACTTC.